The 21 T cell receptor beta chains listed next were all sequenced from one sample in a study of T cell responses to AZD1222 COVID-19 vaccine. The data were produced by immunoSEQ multiplex PCR, yet TCRdb's version contains in-frame clones alone and is incomplete. The data show tens of thousands of clones, roughly 80% seen once. This specimen was peripheral blood, taken 28 days after the second AZD1222 dose. Source of these receptors: an adult who received the AZD1222 COVID-19 vaccine.

The chain links TRBV6-2 or TRBV6-3 to TRBJ1-5; 8 bases agree with TRBD1. The CDR3 is 19 amino acids. Germline V gene lookup returns CDR1 MNHEY and CDR2 SVGEGT. J lost 2 bases, V lost 2 bases, and 14 bases had no gene match. This CDR3 reads CASSYIRGQGSTGNQPQHF. CDR3 nucleotide sequence: TGTGCCAGCAGTTACATCAGGGGGCAGGGGAGTACGGGCAATCAGCCCCAGCATTTT.

This CDR3 is CASTPIGAGPWETQYF. The CDR3 nucleotides read TGTGCCAGCACCCCGATCGGGGCCGGACCATGGGAGACCCAGTACTTC. The rearrangement uses TRBV3-1 (or the pseudogene TRBV3-2) and TRBJ2-5; either TRBD1 or TRBD2 may fit D (5 bases each). Trimming shortened V by 7 bases and J by 5 bases, and 23 bases separated the two germline ends. Germline CDR1 and CDR2: LGHDT and YNNKEL (reference sequence). CDR3 length: 16 residues.

V and J are TRBV7-6 and TRBJ1-1; D perhaps matches TRBD1 (6 bases). The ends were cut back, 0 bases at V and 1 base at J, with 6 bases in the middle. The CDR3 has 14 residues. Looked up from germline, CDR1 is SGHVS and CDR2 is FNYEAQ. CDR3 in amino acids: CASSLAGQNTEAFF. CDR3 sequence (DNA): TGTGCCAGCAGCTTAGCGGGACAGAACACTGAAGCTTTCTTT.

The CDR3 is CASTWDIGVPGELFF. The DNA of the CDR3 is TGTGCCAGTACTTGGGACATAGGGGTACCCGGGGAGCTGTTTTTT. This chain connects TRBV19 to TRBJ2-2; TRBD1 might be the D (6 bases). Germline lookup yields CDR1 LNHDA and CDR2 SQIVND (reference sequence). The CDR3 totals 15 residues. Trimming shortened V by 7 bases and J by 6 bases, and 18 bases separated the two germline ends.

The rearrangement uses TRBV2 and TRBJ2-3; possibly TRBD2 for D (7 bases). Trimming stripped 8 bases from V and 2 bases from J, with 17 bases between. Germline V gene lookup returns CDR1 SNHLY and CDR2 FYNNEI. There are 15 residues in the CDR3. Written as DNA, the CDR3 is TGTGCCAGCCGTCTAGGGGGGGCGAACACAGATACGCAGTATTTT. It codes for CASRLGGANTDTQYF. The complete variable domain, with remaining parts taken from reference TRBV2 and TRBJ2-3, reads EPEVTQTPSHQVTQMGQEVILRCVPISNHLYFYWYRQILGQKVEFLVSFYNNEISEKSEIFDDQFSVERPDGSNFTLKIRSTKLEDSAMYFCASRLGGANTDTQYFGPGTRLTVL.

This clone appeared once. The chain is built from TRBV10-3 and TRBJ1-6, with D perhaps TRBD1 (6 bases). CDR1 ENHRY and CDR2 SYGVKD come from the germline V gene. The V and J ends lost 6 bases and 15 bases respectively, with 15 bases between them. This CDR3 has 12 residues. The CDR3 DNA sequence: TGTGCCATCAGCGAGGGGGGGTCGTACCTCCACTTT. Its protein product is CAISEGGSYLHF.

The chain employs TRBV24-1 and TRBJ1-1; TRBD1 might be the D (5 bases). Trimming removed 4 bases from V and 6 bases from J, with 11 bases in between. This CDR3 has 13 amino acids. The germline CDR1 and CDR2 sequences are KGHDR and SFDVKD. The CDR3 reads CATSDTRGPEAFF. CDR3 bases: TGTGCCACCAGTGACACGAGGGGACCTGAAGCTTTCTTT.

This clone has a single count. The rearrangement links TRBV23-1 to TRBJ2-1; the match to TRBD1 covers 12 bases. TRBV23-1 is noted as an ORF with a role that remains uncertain. J was trimmed by 7 bases and V by 8 bases; bases with no gene match: 6. This CDR3 contains 14 residues. The chain's CDR3 is CASVPGQGANEQFF. CDR3 coding DNA: TGCGCCAGCGTACCGGGACAGGGGGCGAATGAGCAGTTCTTC.

The rearrangement joins TRBV9 to TRBJ2-2; TRBD1 matches 10 bases. CDR1 and CDR2 (germline): SGDLS, YYNGEE. The length of the CDR3 is 17 residues. V shed 1 base, J shed 8 bases, and the junction held 11 bases outside the gene matches. The CDR3 protein is CASSVRKGQGNSGELFF. Written as DNA, the CDR3 is TGTGCCAGCAGCGTAAGAAAGGGACAGGGGAATTCGGGGGAGCTGTTTTTT.

A single count supports this clone. The chain recombines TRBV28 with TRBJ1-1; the D is unclear. The V gene's germline CDR1 is MDHEN and CDR2 SYDVKM. The CDR3 runs to 16 residues. V lost 10 bases, J lost 0 bases, and 21 bases lay in between. As DNA, the CDR3 is TGTGCCACCTTTAAACGCACACCCAAGTTGAACACTGAAGCTTTCTTT. This encodes CATFKRTPKLNTEAFF.

This clone was recorded only once. This chain uses TRBV19 with TRBJ1-2; D not certain. CDR1 and CDR2 from the germline V gene are LNHDA and SQIVND (reference sequence). V was clipped by 3 bases and J by 2 bases, with 7 bases between them. The CDR3 consists of 13 residues. The CDR3 region has the DNA TGTGCCAGTAGTATTCTGAGAAACTATGGCTACACCTTC. It yields the protein CASSILRNYGYTF.

This clone was recorded a few times. The V and J genes are TRBV28 and TRBJ2-7, with D perhaps matching TRBD1 (6 bases). CDR3 length equals 14 residues. Trimming cost V 6 bases and J 3 bases, with 15 bases left between them. Germline V gene lookup returns CDR1 MDHEN and CDR2 SYDVKM. CDR3 protein: CASSSIRGFYEQYF. CDR3 DNA: TGTGCCAGCAGCTCGATCAGGGGTTTCTACGAGCAGTACTTC.

The V call is TRBV30, the J call TRBJ1-6; D is possibly TRBD1 (6 bases). The length of the CDR3 is 14 residues. Trimming pared 1 base from V and 9 bases from J, leaving 13 bases between. Per germline, CDR1 GTSNPN and CDR2 SVGIG (reference sequence). CDR3 nucleotide sequence: TGTGCCTGGAGTGACGGCAGGGGCATTTCACCCCTCCACTTT. It translates to CAWSDGRGISPLHF.

The chain carries TRBV24-1 and TRBJ1-1, with TRBD1 as a possible D gene (5 bases). Germline CDR1 is KGHDR and CDR2 is SFDVKD. The ends were cut back, 1 base at V and 0 bases at J, with 14 bases in the middle. The CDR3 spans 17 residues. The CDR3 nucleotides read TGTGCCACCAGTGATTTAGGAAACCAGGGCATGAACACTGAAGCTTTCTTT. Its translation is CATSDLGNQGMNTEAFF.

The chain employs TRBV5-1 and TRBJ2-1, with D possibly TRBD2 on 5 matching bases. V gave up 5 bases and J gave up 9 bases, with 24 bases separating them. The CDR3 contains 16 residues. Germline lookup yields CDR1 SGHRS and CDR2 YFSETQ. The CDR3 spells CASSPSPGDDGIEQFF. The CDR3 DNA follows: TGCGCCAGCAGTCCCTCCCCCGGGGATGATGGTATTGAGCAGTTCTTC.

The chain links TRBV12-2 to TRBJ2-3. TRBV12-2 is recorded as a pseudogene. The CDR3 contains 20 residues. CDR3 sequence: CASRLTGLRLPGAHTDTQYF. The CDR3 bases are TGTGCAAGTCGCTTAACGGGACTGAGGCTGCCAGGGGCACACACAGATACGCAGTATTTT.

J is TRBJ1-5 and V is TRBV18; D not certain. The CDR3 runs to 12 residues. Trimming removed 5 bases at V and 9 bases at J, with 11 bases between. The germline V gene encodes CDR1 KGHSH and CDR2 LQKENI. CDR3 sequence (DNA): TGTGCCAGCTCAGACACTGATGGGCCCCAGCATTTT. This codes for CASSDTDGPQHF. Full variable domain (missing parts from reference TRBV18 and TRBJ1-5): NAGVMQNPRHLVRRRGQEARLRCSPMKGHSHVYWYRQLPEEGLKFMVYLQKENIIDESGMPKERFSAEFPKEGPSILRIQQVVRGDSAAYFCASSDTDGPQHFGDGTRLSIL.

Remarks on this clone: The junction shows a germline mismatch at one end, possibly a read error. The chain recombines TRBV3-1 (or the pseudogene TRBV3-2) with TRBJ2-7; no reliable D call. The V gene's germline CDR1 is LGHDT and CDR2 YNNKEL (reference sequence). CDR3 length equals 12 residues. DNA for the CDR3: TGTGCCAGCACCGTCAGGTCTGGGCCGCCGAACTTC. This translates into CASTVRSGPPNF.

The chain joins TRBV6-6 to TRBJ1-2, with D perhaps TRBD1 (5 bases). Trimming took 6 bases from V and 7 from J, leaving 15 bases between them. Per germline, CDR1 MNHNY and CDR2 SVGAGI (reference sequence). This CDR3 contains 13 residues. CDR3: CASRNRRTTGYTF. The CDR3 DNA is TGTGCCAGCAGAAACAGGAGGACGACTGGCTACACCTTC.

This chain links TRBV2 with TRBJ2-7; the match to TRBD1 covers 9 bases. The germline CDR1 and CDR2 sequences are SNHLY and FYNNEI. Trimming took 3 bases from V and 13 from J; bases not matched to a gene: 10. The CDR3 spans 13 residues. This CDR3 reads CASSDSPRDRDYF. DNA for the CDR3: TGTGCCAGCAGTGACAGTCCCCGGGACAGGGATTACTTC.

This sequence joins TRBV7-2 and TRBJ2-5; D tentatively fits TRBD1 or TRBD2 (5 bases each). The V gene lost 4 bases and the J gene lost 5 bases, with 17 bases spanning the gap. This CDR3 comprises 15 residues. Germline loops: CDR1 SGHTA, CDR2 FQGNSA. CDR3 sequence (DNA): TGTGCCAGCAGCTCCTCTTCGGGGACGTGGGAGACCCAGTACTTC. Its protein product is CASSSSSGTWETQYF.